The clone carrying this TCR beta chain is a singleton in its sample. The sample comes from a study of graft-versus-host responses after intestinal transplantation. Study at large: Every recipient had anti-thymocyte globulin induction and approximately three years of tacrolimus plus steroids.

Assay used: immunoSEQ multiplex PCR; TCRdb lists only in-frame clones, some missing. The table records over 75,000 clones, more than 70% of them present only once. Germline loops: CDR1 MNHEY, CDR2 SVGAGI. V lost 6 bases and J lost 1, with 9 bases in between. The CDR3 totals 14 residues. This material consisted of PBMCs, taken 255 days after intestinal transplant. The sequence was obtained from a human patient who received an intestinal transplant, so some T cells may come from the graft donor. The chain joins TRBV6-5 to TRBJ2-2; D might be TRBD1 (6 bases). The chain's CDR3 is CASSKTGNTGELFF. The CDR3 DNA reads TGTGCCAGCAGCAAGACAGGGAACACCGGGGAGCTGTTTTTT.